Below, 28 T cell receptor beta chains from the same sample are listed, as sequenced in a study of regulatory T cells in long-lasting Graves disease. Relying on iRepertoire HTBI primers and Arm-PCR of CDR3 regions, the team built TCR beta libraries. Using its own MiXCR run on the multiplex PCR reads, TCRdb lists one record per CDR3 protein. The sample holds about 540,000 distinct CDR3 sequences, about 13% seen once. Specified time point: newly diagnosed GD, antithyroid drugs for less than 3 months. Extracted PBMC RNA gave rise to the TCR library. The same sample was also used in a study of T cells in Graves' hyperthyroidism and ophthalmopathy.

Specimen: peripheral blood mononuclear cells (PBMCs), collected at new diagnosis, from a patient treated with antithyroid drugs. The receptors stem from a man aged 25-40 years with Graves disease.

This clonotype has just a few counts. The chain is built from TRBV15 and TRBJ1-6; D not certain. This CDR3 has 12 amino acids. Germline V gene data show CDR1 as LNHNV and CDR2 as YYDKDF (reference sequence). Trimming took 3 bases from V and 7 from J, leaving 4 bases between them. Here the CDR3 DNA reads TGTGCCACCAGCAGGGGGAATTCACCCCTCCACTTT. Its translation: CATSRGNSPLHF. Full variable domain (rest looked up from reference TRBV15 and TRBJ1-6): DAMVIQNPRYQVTQFGKPVTLSCSQTLNHNVMYWYQQKSSQAPKLLFHYYDKDFNNEADTPDNFQSRRPNTSFCFLDIRSPGLGDTAMYLCATSRGNSPLHFGNGTRLTVT.

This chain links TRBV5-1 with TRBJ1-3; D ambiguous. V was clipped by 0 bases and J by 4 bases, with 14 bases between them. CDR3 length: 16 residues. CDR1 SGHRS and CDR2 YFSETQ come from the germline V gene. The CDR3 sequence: CASSLAGLLGGNTIYF. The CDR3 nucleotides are TGCGCCAGCAGCTTGGCTGGCTTACTGGGCGGAAACACCATATATTTT.

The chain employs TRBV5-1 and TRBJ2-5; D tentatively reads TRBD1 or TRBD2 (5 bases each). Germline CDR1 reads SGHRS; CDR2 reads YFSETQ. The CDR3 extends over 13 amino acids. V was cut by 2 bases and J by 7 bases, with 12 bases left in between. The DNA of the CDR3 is TGCGCCAGCAGCTTTGAGAGGGGCCGGACCCAGTACTTC. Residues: CASSFERGRTQYF. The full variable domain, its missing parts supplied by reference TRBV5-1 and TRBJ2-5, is KAGVTQTPRYLIKTRGQQVTLSCSPISGHRSVSWYQQTPGQGLQFLFEYFSETQRNKGNFPGRFSGRQFSNSRSEMNVSTLELGDSALYLCASSFERGRTQYFGPGTRLLVL.

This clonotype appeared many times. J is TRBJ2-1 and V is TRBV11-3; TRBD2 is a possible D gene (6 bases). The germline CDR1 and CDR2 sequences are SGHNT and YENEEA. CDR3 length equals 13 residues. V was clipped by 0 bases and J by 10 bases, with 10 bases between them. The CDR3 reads CASSLDRLAEQFF. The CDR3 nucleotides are TGTGCCAGCAGCTTAGATAGGCTAGCGGAGCAGTTCTTC.

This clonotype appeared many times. CDR3: CASMAGGNSPLHF. CDR3 nucleotides: TGTGCCAGCATGGCAGGGGGGAATTCACCCCTCCACTTT. The rearrangement joins TRBV28 to TRBJ1-6; 7 nucleotides agree with TRBD1. Germline V CDR1 and CDR2: MDHEN, SYDVKM. Trimming removed 7 bases from V and 7 bases from J; junction bases left unmatched: 4. The CDR3 sequence is 13 residues long.

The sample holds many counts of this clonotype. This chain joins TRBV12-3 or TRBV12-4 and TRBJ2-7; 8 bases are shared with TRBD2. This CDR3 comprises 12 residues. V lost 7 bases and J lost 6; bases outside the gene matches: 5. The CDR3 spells CASTLGGGEQYF. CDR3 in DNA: TGTGCCAGCACCCTCGGGGGGGGCGAGCAGTACTTC.

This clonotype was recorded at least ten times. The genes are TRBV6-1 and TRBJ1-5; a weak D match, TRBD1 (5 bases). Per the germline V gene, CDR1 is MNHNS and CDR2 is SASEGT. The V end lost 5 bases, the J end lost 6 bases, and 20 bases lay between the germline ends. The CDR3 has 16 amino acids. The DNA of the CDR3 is TGTGCCAGCAGTCGTCCGACACAGGACCCAGGTCAGCCCCAGCATTTT. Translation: CASSRPTQDPGQPQHF.

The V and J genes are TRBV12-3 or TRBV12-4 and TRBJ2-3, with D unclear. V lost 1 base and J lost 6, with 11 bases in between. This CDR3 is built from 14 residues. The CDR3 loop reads CASSLENVGDTQYF. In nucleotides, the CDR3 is TGTGCCAGCAGTTTAGAGAATGTTGGGGATACGCAGTATTTT.

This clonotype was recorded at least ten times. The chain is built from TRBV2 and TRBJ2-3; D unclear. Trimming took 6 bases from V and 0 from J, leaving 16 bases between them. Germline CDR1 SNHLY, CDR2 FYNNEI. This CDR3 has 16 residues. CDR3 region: CASRNQYVASTDTQYF. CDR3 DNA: TGTGCCAGCAGGAATCAGTACGTTGCAAGCACAGATACGCAGTATTTT. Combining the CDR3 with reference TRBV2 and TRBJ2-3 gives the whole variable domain EPEVTQTPSHQVTQMGQEVILRCVPISNHLYFYWYRQILGQKVEFLVSFYNNEISEKSEIFDDQFSVERPDGSNFTLKIRSTKLEDSAMYFCASRNQYVASTDTQYFGPGTRLTVL.

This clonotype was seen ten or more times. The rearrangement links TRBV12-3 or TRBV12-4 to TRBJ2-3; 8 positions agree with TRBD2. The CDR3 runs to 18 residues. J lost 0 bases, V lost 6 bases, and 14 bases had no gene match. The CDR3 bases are TGTGCCAGCAGCTGGGCCGGGACTAGTACTACTAGCACAGATACGCAGTATTTT. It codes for CASSWAGTSTTSTDTQYF.

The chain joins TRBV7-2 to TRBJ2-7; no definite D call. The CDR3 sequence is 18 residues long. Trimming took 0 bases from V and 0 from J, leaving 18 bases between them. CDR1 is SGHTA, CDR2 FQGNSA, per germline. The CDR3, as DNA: TGTGCCAGCAGCTTAGCGCGTACTGCGAGACGAAACTCCTACGAGCAGTACTTC. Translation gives CASSLARTARRNSYEQYF.

DNA of the CDR3: TGTGCCAGCGAACTCGGGGGCGACCAAGAGACCCAGTACTTC. Its protein product is CASELGGDQETQYF. V is TRBV6-1 and J is TRBJ2-5; D possibly matches TRBD1 or TRBD2 (6 bases each). Germline CDR1 is MNHNS and CDR2 is SASEGT. This CDR3 region has 14 residues. Between the trimmed V and J ends, which lost 8 bases and 0 bases, there was a span of 13 bases.

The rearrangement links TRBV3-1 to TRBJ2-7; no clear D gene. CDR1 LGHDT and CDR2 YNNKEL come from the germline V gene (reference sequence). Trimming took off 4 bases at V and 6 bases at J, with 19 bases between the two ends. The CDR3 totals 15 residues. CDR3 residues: CASSPFSATQREQYF. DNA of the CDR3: TGTGCCAGCAGCCCCTTCTCAGCGACCCAGCGCGAGCAGTACTTC.

CDR3 nucleotides: TGTGCCACCAGTGATGCCCGGAGGGGCCCACAAGAGACCCAGTACTTC. It specifies CATSDARRGPQETQYF. The chain recombines TRBV24-1 with TRBJ2-5, with D possibly being TRBD2 (6 bases). The CDR3 has 16 residues. Between the trimmed V and J ends, which lost 3 bases and 2 bases, there was a span of 15 bases. Germline CDR1 reads KGHDR; CDR2 reads SFDVKD.

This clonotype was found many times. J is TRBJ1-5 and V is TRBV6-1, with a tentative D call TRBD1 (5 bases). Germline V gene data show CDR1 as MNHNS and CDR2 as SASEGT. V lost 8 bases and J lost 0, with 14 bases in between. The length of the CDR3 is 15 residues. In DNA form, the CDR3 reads TGTGCCAGCCGCCAGGGTCGGAATAGCAATCAGCCCCAGCATTTT. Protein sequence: CASRQGRNSNQPQHF.

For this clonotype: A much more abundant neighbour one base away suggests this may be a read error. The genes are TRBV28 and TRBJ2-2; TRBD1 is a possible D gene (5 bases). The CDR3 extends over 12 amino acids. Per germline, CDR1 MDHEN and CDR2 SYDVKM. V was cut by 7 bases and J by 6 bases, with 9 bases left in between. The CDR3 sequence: CASTTGPGELFF. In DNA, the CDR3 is TGTGCCAGCACAACAGGACCCGGGGAGCTGTTTTTT.

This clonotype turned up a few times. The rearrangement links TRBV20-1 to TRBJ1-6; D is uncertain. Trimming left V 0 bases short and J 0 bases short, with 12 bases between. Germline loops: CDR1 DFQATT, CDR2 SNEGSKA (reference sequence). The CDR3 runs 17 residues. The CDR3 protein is CSARDQDASSYNSPLHF. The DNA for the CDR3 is TGCAGTGCTAGAGATCAGGATGCAAGCTCCTATAATTCACCCCTCCACTTT.

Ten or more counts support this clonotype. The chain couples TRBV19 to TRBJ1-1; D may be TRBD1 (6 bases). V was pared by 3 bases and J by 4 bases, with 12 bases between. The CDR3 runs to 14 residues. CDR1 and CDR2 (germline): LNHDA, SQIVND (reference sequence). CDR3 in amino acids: CASSMTGGGTEAFF. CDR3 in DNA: TGTGCCAGTAGTATGACAGGCGGAGGCACTGAAGCTTTCTTT.

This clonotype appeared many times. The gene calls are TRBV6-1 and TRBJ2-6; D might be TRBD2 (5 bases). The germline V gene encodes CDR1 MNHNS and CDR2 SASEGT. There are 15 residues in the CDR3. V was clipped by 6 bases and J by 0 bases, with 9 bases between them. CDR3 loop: CASRLAGSGANVLTF. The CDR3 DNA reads TGTGCCAGCAGGCTCGCGGGCTCTGGGGCCAACGTCCTGACTTTC.

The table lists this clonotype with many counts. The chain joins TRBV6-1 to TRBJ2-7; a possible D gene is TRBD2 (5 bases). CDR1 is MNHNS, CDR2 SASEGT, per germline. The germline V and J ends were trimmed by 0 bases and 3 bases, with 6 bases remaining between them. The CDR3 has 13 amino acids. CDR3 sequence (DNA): TGTGCCAGCAGTGAAGCTCGGGGCTACGAGCAGTACTTC. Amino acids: CASSEARGYEQYF.

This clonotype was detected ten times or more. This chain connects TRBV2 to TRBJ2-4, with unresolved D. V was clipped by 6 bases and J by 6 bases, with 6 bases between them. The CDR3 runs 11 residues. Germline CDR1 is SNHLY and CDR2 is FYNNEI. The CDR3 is CASSPLNIQYF. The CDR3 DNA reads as TGTGCCAGCAGCCCCCTAAACATTCAGTACTTC.

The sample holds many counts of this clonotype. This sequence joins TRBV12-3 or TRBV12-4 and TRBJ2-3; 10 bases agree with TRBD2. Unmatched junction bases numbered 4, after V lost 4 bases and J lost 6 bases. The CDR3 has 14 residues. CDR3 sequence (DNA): TGTGCCAGCAGTTCTTCTAGCGGGAGTGATACGCAGTATTTT. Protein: CASSSSSGSDTQYF.

In nucleotides, the CDR3 is TGTGCCAGCAGCCAGAGGCGCCCCCCCCAAGCCAGTGAGCAGTTCTTC. It specifies CASSQRRPPQASEQFF. The chain joins TRBV7-2 to TRBJ2-1; D unclear. The CDR3 has 16 residues. The V end was cut by 5 bases, the J end by 9 bases, with 23 bases between. Germline loops: CDR1 SGHTA, CDR2 FQGNSA.

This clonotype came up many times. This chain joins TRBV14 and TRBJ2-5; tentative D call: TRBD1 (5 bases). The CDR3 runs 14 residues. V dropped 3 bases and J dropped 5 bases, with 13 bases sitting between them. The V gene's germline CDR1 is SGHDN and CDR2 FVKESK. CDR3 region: CASSQRPGKETQYF. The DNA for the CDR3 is TGTGCCAGCAGCCAGAGACCAGGGAAGGAGACCCAGTACTTC.

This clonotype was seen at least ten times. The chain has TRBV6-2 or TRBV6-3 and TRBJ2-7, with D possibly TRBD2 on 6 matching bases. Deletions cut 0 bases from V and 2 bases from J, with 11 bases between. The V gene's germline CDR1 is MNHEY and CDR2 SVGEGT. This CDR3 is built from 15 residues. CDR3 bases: TGTGCCAGCAGTTACTCGGCGGGACTCGCCTACGAGCAGTACTTC. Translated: CASSYSAGLAYEQYF.

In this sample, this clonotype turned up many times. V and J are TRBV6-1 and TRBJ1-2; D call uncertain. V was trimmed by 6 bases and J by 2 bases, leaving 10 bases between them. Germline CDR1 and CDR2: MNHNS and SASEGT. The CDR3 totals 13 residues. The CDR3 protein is CASSPLGNYGYTF. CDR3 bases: TGTGCCAGCAGCCCTCTTGGGAACTATGGCTACACCTTC.

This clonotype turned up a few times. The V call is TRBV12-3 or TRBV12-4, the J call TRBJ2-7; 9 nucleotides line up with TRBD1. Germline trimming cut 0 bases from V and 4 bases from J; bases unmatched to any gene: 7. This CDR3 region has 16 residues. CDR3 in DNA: TGTGCCAGCAGTTTAGCAGGGACAGGGAGGGCTTACGAGCAGTACTTC. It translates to CASSLAGTGRAYEQYF.

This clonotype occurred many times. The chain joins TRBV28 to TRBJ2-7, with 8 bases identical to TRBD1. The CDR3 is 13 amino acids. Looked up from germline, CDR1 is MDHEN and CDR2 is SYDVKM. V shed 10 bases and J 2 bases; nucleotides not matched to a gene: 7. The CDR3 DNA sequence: TGTGCCATCTCAGGGGGCAGCACCTACGAGCAGTACTTC. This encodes CAISGGSTYEQYF.